The 23 T cell receptor beta chains reported below all come from one sample, sequenced in a study of shared T cell receptors in the human thymus. TCRdb's table, derived via immunoSEQ multiplex PCR, lists solely in-frame clones and lacks some. The repertoire holds about 380,000 clones, roughly 94% seen once, with roughly 0.021% in the top ten. Material: thymocytes. These receptors were obtained from a human donor.

The chain carries TRBV13 and TRBJ2-7, with 9 bases lining up with TRBD1. Trimming cost V 5 bases and J 6 bases; bases outside gene matches: 8. Germline V gene sequence: CDR1 PRHDT, CDR2 FYEKMQ (reference sequence). CDR3 size: 14 residues. CDR3 sequence reads: CASSKGQGRSEQYF. The CDR3 bases are TGTGCCAGCAGCAAGGGACAGGGACGGTCCGAGCAGTACTTC.

The V gene is TRBV16, the J gene TRBJ2-7; TRBD1 matches 9 bases. The CDR3 loop spans 15 amino acids. Germline trimming cut 4 bases from V and 5 bases from J; bases unmatched to any gene: 9. Germline loops: CDR1 KGHSY, CDR2 FQNENV. The CDR3 nucleotides read TGTGCCAGCAGCCCATCCGGGACAGGGAGGAACGAGCAGTACTTC. Its translation: CASSPSGTGRNEQYF.

The chain couples TRBV6-1 to TRBJ2-5; TRBD2 aligns across 13 bases. The CDR3 runs to 16 residues. J lost 6 bases, V lost 4 bases, and 8 bases had no gene match. Germline V gene lookup returns CDR1 MNHNS and CDR2 SASEGT. The CDR3 nucleotides read TGTGCCAGCAGTGGAGGACTAGCGGGAGTTATGAAGACCCAGTACTTC. Encoded protein: CASSGGLAGVMKTQYF.

The chain links TRBV11-2 to TRBJ2-5; TRBD1 might be the D (7 bases). The CDR3 contains 16 residues. V dropped 6 bases and J dropped 2 bases, with 19 bases sitting between them. Looked up from germline, CDR1 is SGHAT and CDR2 is FQNNGV. CDR3 nucleotides: TGTGCCAGCAGGCAAACAGGGGAGGTACTGCAAGAGACCCAGTACTTC. Its protein is CASRQTGEVLQETQYF.

V is TRBV5-5 and J is TRBJ2-7; TRBD2 is a possible D gene (6 bases). The V gene lost 2 bases and the J gene lost 5 bases, with 23 bases spanning the gap. The germline gives CDR1 SGHKS, CDR2 YYEKEE (reference sequence). The CDR3 is made up of 17 amino acids. The CDR3 reads CASSFTKAGTYRHEQYF. CDR3 nucleotides: TGTGCCAGCAGCTTTACCAAGGCGGGGACTTATCGCCACGAGCAGTACTTC.

This chain uses TRBV18 with TRBJ2-2, with 8 nucleotides matching TRBD2. The V segment lost 4 bases and the J segment 4 bases; nucleotides outside the gene matches: 17. This CDR3 comprises 19 residues. The germline CDR1 and CDR2 sequences are KGHSH and LQKENI. DNA for the CDR3: TGTGCCAGCTCACTTCTCCCGGGACTAGTGGTCCTTGTCACCGGGGAGCTGTTTTTT. This sequence encodes CASSLLPGLVVLVTGELFF.

V usage is TRBV19 and J usage is TRBJ2-5; D gene unclear. CDR1 LNHDA and CDR2 SQIVND come from the germline V gene (reference sequence). Trimming left V 4 bases short and J 2 bases short, with 5 bases between. There are 12 residues in the CDR3. CDR3 protein: CASSNNQETQYF. The CDR3 nucleotides are TGTGCCAGTAGTAACAATCAAGAGACCCAGTACTTC. Supplemented by reference TRBV19 and TRBJ2-5, the full variable domain reads DGGITQSPKYLFRKEGQNVTLSCEQNLNHDAMYWYRQDPGQGLRLIYYSQIVNDFQKGDIAEGYSVSREKKESFPLTVTSAQKNPTAFYLCASSNNQETQYFGPGTRLLVL.

The V call is TRBV6-5, the J call TRBJ2-7, with TRBD1 matching over 7 bases. The ends lost 1 base at V and 4 bases at J; junction bases unmatched: 7. Per germline, CDR1 MNHEY and CDR2 SVGAGI. The CDR3 extends over 15 amino acids. The CDR3 DNA reads TGTGCCAGCAGTTACTTAGGGGGCTTAGGGTACGAGCAGTACTTC. It is translated as CASSYLGGLGYEQYF.

In this sample, this clone turned up a few times. This rearrangement joins TRBV14 to TRBJ1-1; D gene ambiguous. This CDR3 has 12 amino acids. CDR1 is SGHDN and CDR2 is FVKESK in the germline V gene. V lost 4 bases and J 3 bases, leaving 6 bases between the germline ends. CDR3 sequence reads: CASSPLDTEAFF. CDR3 nucleotides: TGTGCCAGCAGCCCCCTAGACACTGAAGCTTTCTTT.

V usage is TRBV4-2 and J usage is TRBJ1-2; 7 bases align to TRBD1. This CDR3 comprises 16 residues. CDR1 is LGHNA and CDR2 is YNFKEQ in the germline V gene. V lost 4 bases to trimming and J lost 0 bases; unmatched junction nucleotides: 8. CDR3 in amino acids: CASSRLGQEPNYGYTF. The CDR3 DNA follows: TGTGCCAGCAGCCGATTAGGACAGGAACCTAACTATGGCTACACCTTC.

V usage is TRBV9 and J usage is TRBJ1-1; no firm D call. The CDR3 sequence is 13 residues long. The germline V gene encodes CDR1 SGDLS and CDR2 YYNGEE. V was clipped by 0 bases and J by 1 base, with 4 bases between them. The CDR3 is CASSVAPNTEAFF. The CDR3 nucleotides are TGTGCCAGCAGCGTAGCACCGAACACTGAAGCTTTCTTT. The variable domain in full, completed from reference TRBV9 and TRBJ1-1, reads DSGVTQTPKHLITATGQRVTLRCSPRSGDLSVYWYQQSLDQGLQFLIQYYNGEERAKGNILERFSAQQFPDLHSELNLSSLELGDSALYFCASSVAPNTEAFFGQGTRLTVV.

This clone was seen a single time. The chain links TRBV6-1 to TRBJ2-7; TRBD2 matches 7 bases. The trim removed 6 bases at V and 4 bases at J, leaving 9 bases unmatched. The CDR3 loop spans 14 amino acids. Germline assignment: CDR1 MNHNS and CDR2 SASEGT. CDR3 bases: TGTGCCAGCAGACCCCGGGACTACCTGTACGAGCAGTACTTC. Protein: CASRPRDYLYEQYF.

This chain links TRBV4-2 with TRBJ2-7; 9 nucleotides match TRBD2. The CDR3 spans 15 residues. Trimming took 6 bases from V and 0 from J; bases not matched to a gene: 6. In germline, CDR1 is LGHNA, CDR2 YNFKEQ. CDR3: CASRYSGSPSYEQYF. The DNA for the CDR3 is TGTGCCAGCAGGTATAGCGGGAGCCCCTCCTACGAGCAGTACTTC.

This clone appeared once. Other DNA sequences in this specimen translate into the identical CDR3. The J gene is TRBJ2-2, the V gene TRBV7-2; D is uncertain. The CDR3 spans 12 residues. Trimming removed 4 bases at V and 13 bases at J, with 13 bases between. Per germline, CDR1 SGHTA and CDR2 FQGNSA. Here the CDR3 DNA reads TGTGCCAGCAGCTCTAACACCGGCGGGCTGTTTTTT. Translating it yields CASSSNTGGLFF.

The chain links TRBV6-4 to TRBJ1-3; D ambiguous. V lost 2 bases and J lost 0, with 8 bases in between. The CDR3 is 15 amino acids. Germline CDR1 is MRHNA and CDR2 is SNTAGT. The chain's CDR3 is CASSDRDPSGNTIYF. The CDR3 region has the DNA TGTGCCAGCAGTGACAGGGATCCCTCTGGAAACACCATATATTTT.

The chain uses TRBV6-6 and TRBJ1-2, with 7 bases aligning to TRBD1. This CDR3 comprises 13 residues. Germline assignment: CDR1 MNHNY and CDR2 SVGAGI (reference sequence). Trimming took 5 bases from V and 0 from J; bases not matched to a gene: 0. CDR3 DNA: TGTGCCAGCAGTACAGGGGCTAACTATGGCTACACCTTC. Translating gives CASSTGANYGYTF.

In regard to this clone: The junction departs from the called germline gene at one end, perhaps through a read error. The rearrangement joins TRBV11-3 to TRBJ2-5, with TRBD1 matching over 10 bases. The CDR3 has 13 amino acids. Germline V gene sequence: CDR1 SGHNT, CDR2 YENEEA. CDR3 loop: CASSLAMGTGVDF. The CDR3 DNA reads TGTGCCAGCAGCTTAGCGATGGGGACAGGGGTAGACTTC. Drawing the rest from reference TRBV11-3 and TRBJ2-5, the complete variable domain is EAGVVQSPRYKIIEKKQPVAFWCNPISGHNTLYWYLQNLGQGPELLIRYENEEAVDDSQLPKDRFSAERLKGVDSTLKIQPAELGDSAVYLCASSLAMGTGVDFGPGTRLLVL.

The V call is TRBV5-1, the J call TRBJ2-3, with D uncertain. CDR3 length: 16 amino acids. Deletions cut 0 bases from V and 0 bases from J, with 11 bases between. CDR1 and CDR2 from the germline V gene are SGHRS and YFSETQ. CDR3 sequence: CASSLEPVTSTDTQYF. In DNA form, the CDR3 reads TGCGCCAGCAGCTTGGAACCAGTTACGAGCACAGATACGCAGTATTTT.

CDR3 DNA: TGTGCCAGCAGCCGGGACTCCCTCTACGAGCAGTACTTC. Translating gives CASSRDSLYEQYF. This chain connects TRBV11-1 to TRBJ2-7; D perhaps matches TRBD2 (6 bases). Trimming removed 5 bases from V and 3 bases from J, with 11 bases in between. The germline gives CDR1 SGHAT, CDR2 FQDESV (reference sequence). The CDR3 is 13 amino acids.

The chain links TRBV30 to TRBJ2-1; 9 nucleotides align to TRBD1. Germline V lookup: CDR1 GTSNPN, CDR2 SVGIG (reference sequence). The CDR3 covers 17 residues. V shed 0 bases, J shed 4 bases, and the junction held 10 bases outside the gene matches. The CDR3 DNA follows: TGTGCCTGGAGTGTCCTAAGGGGGACAGGGACTTACAATGAGCAGTTCTTC. Its translation: CAWSVLRGTGTYNEQFF.

The V and J genes are TRBV11-3 and TRBJ2-7; 7 bases line up with TRBD2. V lost 5 bases to trimming and J lost 4 bases; unmatched junction nucleotides: 11. CDR3 length equals 15 residues. The germline V gene encodes CDR1 SGHNT and CDR2 YENEEA. The DNA for the CDR3 is TGTGCCAGCAGCGCCAGAGCGGGATTGAAGTACGAGCAGTACTTC. This translates into CASSARAGLKYEQYF.

V and J are TRBV11-2 and TRBJ2-4; D is unresolved. Germline CDR1 SGHAT, CDR2 FQNNGV. The V end lost 5 bases, the J end lost 2 bases, and 7 bases lay between the germline ends. The CDR3 is 13 amino acids. The CDR3 DNA follows: TGTGCCAGCAGCGGGTATTCCAAAAACATTCAGTACTTC. Its translation: CASSGYSKNIQYF.

This clone was observed once. The chain couples TRBV7-2 to TRBJ2-1; D remains ambiguous. Trimming pared 3 bases from V and 12 bases from J, leaving 12 bases between. This CDR3 has 12 residues. Germline lookup yields CDR1 SGHTA and CDR2 FQGNSA. The CDR3 sequence is CASSLVLPRQFF. CDR3 DNA sequence: TGTGCCAGCAGCTTGGTATTACCTCGGCAGTTCTTC.